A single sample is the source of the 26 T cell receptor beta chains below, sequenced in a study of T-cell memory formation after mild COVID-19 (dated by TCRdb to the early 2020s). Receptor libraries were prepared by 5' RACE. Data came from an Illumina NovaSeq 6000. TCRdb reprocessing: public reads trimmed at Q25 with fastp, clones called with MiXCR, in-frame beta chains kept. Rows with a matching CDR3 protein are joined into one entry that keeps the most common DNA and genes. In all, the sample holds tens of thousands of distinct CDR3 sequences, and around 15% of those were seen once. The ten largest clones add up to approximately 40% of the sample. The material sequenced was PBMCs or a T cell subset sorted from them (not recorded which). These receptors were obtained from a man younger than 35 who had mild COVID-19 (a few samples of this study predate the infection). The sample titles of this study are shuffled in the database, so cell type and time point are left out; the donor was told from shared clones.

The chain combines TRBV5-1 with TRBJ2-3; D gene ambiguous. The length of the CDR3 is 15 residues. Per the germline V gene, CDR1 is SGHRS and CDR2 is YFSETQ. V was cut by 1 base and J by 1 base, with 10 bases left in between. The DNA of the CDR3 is TGCGCCAGCAGCTTGAGAGGAGTGGGCACAGATACGCAGTATTTT. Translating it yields CASSLRGVGTDTQYF. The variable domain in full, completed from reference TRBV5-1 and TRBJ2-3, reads KAGVTQTPRYLIKTRGQQVTLSCSPISGHRSVSWYQQTPGQGLQFLFEYFSETQRNKGNFPGRFSGRQFSNSRSEMNVSTLELGDSALYLCASSLRGVGTDTQYFGPGTRLTVL.

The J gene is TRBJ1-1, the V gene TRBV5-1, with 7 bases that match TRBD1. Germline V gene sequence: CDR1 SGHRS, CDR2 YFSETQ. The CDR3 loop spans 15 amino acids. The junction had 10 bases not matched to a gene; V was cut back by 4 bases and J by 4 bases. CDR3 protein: CASSQGVLGATEAFF. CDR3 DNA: TGCGCCAGCAGCCAGGGGGTTCTTGGGGCCACTGAAGCTTTCTTT.

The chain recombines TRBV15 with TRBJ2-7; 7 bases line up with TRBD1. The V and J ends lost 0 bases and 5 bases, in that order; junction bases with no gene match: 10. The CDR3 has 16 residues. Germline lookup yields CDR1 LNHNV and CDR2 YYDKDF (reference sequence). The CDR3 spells CATSRDRNRGYHEQYV. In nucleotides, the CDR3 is TGTGCCACCAGCAGAGATCGGAACAGGGGATACCACGAGCAGTACGTC.

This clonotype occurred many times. CDR3 nucleotides: TGTGCCAGCAGTTACTACCCCCGCACTGAAGCTTTCTTT. Its translation: CASSYYPRTEAFF. The chain joins TRBV6-5 to TRBJ1-1, with D unresolved. This CDR3 region has 13 residues. The germline V gene has CDR1 MNHEY and CDR2 SVGAGI. Trimming left V 1 base short and J 4 bases short, with 7 bases between.

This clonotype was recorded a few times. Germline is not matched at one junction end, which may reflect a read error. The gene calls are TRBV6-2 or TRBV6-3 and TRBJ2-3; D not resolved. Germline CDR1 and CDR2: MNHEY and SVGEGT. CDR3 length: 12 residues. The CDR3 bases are TGTGCCAGCAGTTACTCGCCTCTGGACCGGGATTTT. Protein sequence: CASSYSPLDRDF.

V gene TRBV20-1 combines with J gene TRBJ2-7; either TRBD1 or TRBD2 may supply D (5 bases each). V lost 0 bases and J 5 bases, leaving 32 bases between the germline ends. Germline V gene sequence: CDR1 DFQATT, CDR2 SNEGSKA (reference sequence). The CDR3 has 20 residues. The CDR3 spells CSARDPAGAWGFVGSDEQYF. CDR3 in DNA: TGCAGTGCTAGAGATCCCGCCGGGGCCTGGGGGTTCGTGGGGTCGGACGAGCAGTACTTC.

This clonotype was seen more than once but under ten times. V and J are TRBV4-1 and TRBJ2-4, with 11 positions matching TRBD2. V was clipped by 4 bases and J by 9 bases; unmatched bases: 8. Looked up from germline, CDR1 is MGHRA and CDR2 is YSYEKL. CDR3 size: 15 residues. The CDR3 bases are TGCGCCAGCAGCCCTCGACTAGCGGGGACCAGCATTCAGTACTTC. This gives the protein CASSPRLAGTSIQYF.

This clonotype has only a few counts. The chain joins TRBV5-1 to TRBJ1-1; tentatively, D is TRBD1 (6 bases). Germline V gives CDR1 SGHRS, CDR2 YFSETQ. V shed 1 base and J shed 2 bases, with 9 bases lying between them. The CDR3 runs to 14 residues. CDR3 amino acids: CASSLHRVNTEAFF. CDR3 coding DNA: TGCGCCAGCAGCTTGCACAGGGTCAACACTGAAGCTTTCTTT.

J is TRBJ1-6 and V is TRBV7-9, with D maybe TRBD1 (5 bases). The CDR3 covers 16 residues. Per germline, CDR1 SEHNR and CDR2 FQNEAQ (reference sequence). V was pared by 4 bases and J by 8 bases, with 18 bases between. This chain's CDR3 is CASSSPWGRGHSPLHF. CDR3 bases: TGTGCCAGCAGCTCACCTTGGGGACGTGGGCATTCACCCCTCCACTTT.

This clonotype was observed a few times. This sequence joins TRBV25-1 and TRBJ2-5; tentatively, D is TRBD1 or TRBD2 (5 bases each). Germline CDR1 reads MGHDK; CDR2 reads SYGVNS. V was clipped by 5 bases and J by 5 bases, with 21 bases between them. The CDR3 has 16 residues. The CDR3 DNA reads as TGTGCCAGCAGTCCATCGACCCGGGGACCTCGCGAGACCCAGTACTTC. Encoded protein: CASSPSTRGPRETQYF.

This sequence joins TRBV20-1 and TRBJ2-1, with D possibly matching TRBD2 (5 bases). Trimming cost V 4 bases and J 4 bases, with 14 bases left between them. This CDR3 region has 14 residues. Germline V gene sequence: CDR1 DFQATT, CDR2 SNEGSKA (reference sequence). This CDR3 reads CSAMEAAEYNEQFF. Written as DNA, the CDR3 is TGCAGTGCTATGGAGGCCGCGGAGTACAATGAGCAGTTCTTC.

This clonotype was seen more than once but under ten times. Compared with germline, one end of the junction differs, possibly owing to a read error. The CDR3 loop is CASSLVRGNAEAFF. The CDR3 DNA is TGCGCCAGCAGCTTGGTACGGGGGAACGCTGAAGCTTTCTTT. This sequence joins TRBV5-1 and TRBJ1-1; tentatively, D is TRBD1 (5 bases). Looked up from germline, CDR1 is SGHRS and CDR2 is YFSETQ. There are 14 residues in the CDR3.

The CDR3 region has the DNA TGTGCCAGCAGCGTAGAAGGGGGGACTAGCGGGACAGATACGCAGTATTTT. Protein sequence: CASSVEGGTSGTDTQYF. The chain recombines TRBV9 with TRBJ2-3; the match to TRBD2 covers 12 bases. V gave up 0 bases and J gave up 3 bases; unmatched junction bases: 5. The CDR3 is 17 residues long. The germline gives CDR1 SGDLS, CDR2 YYNGEE.

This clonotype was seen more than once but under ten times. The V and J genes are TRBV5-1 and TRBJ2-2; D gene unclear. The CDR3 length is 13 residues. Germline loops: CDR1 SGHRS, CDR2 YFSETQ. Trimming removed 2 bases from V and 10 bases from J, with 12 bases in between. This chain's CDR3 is CASSFGFTTELFF. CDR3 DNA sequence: TGCGCCAGCAGCTTTGGATTTACGACGGAGCTGTTTTTT. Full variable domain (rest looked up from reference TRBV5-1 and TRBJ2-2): KAGVTQTPRYLIKTRGQQVTLSCSPISGHRSVSWYQQTPGQGLQFLFEYFSETQRNKGNFPGRFSGRQFSNSRSEMNVSTLELGDSALYLCASSFGFTTELFFGEGSRLTVL.

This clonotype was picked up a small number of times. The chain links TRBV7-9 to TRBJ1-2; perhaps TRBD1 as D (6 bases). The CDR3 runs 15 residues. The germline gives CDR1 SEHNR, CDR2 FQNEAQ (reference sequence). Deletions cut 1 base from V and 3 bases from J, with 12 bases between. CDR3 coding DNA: TGTGCCAGCAGCTTAGAGAGGGGGATTCACTATGGCTACACCTTC. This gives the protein CASSLERGIHYGYTF.

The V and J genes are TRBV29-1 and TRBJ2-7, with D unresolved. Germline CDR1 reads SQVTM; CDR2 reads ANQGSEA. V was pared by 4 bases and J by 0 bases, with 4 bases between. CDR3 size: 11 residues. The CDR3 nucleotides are TGCAGCGTTGGGCACTCCTACGAGCAGTACTTC. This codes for CSVGHSYEQYF.

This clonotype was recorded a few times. Here the CDR3 reads CASSRGSGELFF. DNA for the CDR3: TGTGCCAGCAGTAGGGGATCCGGGGAGCTGTTTTTT. The chain employs TRBV27 and TRBJ2-2, with D possibly matching TRBD1 (5 bases). The CDR3 length is 12 residues. Germline CDR1 MNHEY, CDR2 SMNVEV (reference sequence). V was cut by 5 bases and J by 6 bases, with 7 bases left in between.

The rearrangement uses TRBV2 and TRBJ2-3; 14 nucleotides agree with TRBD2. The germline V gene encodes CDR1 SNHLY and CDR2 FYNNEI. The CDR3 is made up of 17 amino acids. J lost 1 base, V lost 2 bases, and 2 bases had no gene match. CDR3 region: CASSEWGLAGGTDTQYF. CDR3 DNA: TGTGCCAGCAGTGAATGGGGACTAGCGGGGGGCACAGATACGCAGTATTTT.

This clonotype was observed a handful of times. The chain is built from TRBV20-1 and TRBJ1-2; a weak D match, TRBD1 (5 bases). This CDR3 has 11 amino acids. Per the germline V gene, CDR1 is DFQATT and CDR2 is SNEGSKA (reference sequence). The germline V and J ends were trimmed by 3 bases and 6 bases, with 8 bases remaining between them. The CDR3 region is CSARSGDGYTF. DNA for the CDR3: TGCAGTGCTAGGTCGGGGGATGGCTACACCTTC.

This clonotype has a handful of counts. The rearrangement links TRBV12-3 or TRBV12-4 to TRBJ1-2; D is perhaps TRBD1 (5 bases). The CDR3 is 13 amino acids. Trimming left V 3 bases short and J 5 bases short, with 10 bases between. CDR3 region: CASSFRGGYGYTF. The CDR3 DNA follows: TGTGCCAGCAGTTTTCGGGGGGGTTATGGCTACACCTTC.

The CDR3 reads CASSPRAGAGANVLTF. The DNA for the CDR3 is TGCGCCAGCAGCCCTCGGGCGGGGGCCGGGGCCAACGTCCTGACTTTC. V usage is TRBV4-1 and J usage is TRBJ2-6; TRBD2 is a possible D gene (7 bases). The CDR3 is 16 amino acids. Germline values: CDR1 MGHRA, CDR2 YSYEKL. The germline V and J ends were trimmed by 4 bases and 4 bases, with 14 bases remaining between them.

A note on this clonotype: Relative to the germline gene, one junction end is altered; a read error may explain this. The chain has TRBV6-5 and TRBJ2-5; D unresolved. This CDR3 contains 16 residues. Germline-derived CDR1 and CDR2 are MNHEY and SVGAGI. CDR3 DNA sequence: TGTTCCAGCAGTTACGGGCGTGGTAGGATACCGGAGACCCAGTACTTC. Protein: CSSSYGRGRIPETQYF.

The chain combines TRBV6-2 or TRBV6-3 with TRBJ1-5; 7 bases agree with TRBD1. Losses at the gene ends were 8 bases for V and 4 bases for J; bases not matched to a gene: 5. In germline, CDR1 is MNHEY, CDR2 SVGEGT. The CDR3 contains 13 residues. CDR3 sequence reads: CASANRGNQPQHF. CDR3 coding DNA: TGTGCCAGCGCTAACAGGGGTAATCAGCCCCAGCATTTT.

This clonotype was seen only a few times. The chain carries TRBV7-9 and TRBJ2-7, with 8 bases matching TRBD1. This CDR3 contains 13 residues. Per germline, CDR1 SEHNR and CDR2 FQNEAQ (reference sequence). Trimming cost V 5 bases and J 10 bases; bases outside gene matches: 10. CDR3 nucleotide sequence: TGTGCCAGCAGCCCCGGAGGACAGGGCCTACAGTACGTC. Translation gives CASSPGGQGLQYV.

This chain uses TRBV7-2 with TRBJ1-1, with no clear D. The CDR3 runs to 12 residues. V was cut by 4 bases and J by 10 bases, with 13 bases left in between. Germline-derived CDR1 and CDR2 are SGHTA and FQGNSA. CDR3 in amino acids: CASSSTLFGAFF. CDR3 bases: TGTGCCAGCAGCTCAACCTTGTTTGGAGCTTTCTTT.

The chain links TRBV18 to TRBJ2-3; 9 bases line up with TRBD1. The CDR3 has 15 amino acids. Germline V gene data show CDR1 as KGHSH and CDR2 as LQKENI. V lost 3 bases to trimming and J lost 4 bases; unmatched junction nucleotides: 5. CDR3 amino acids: CASSPSQGASDTQYF. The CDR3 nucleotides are TGTGCCAGCTCACCGTCACAGGGGGCCTCAGATACGCAGTATTTT. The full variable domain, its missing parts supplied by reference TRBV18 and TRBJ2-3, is NAGVMQNPRHLVRRRGQEARLRCSPMKGHSHVYWYRQLPEEGLKFMVYLQKENIIDESGMPKERFSAEFPKEGPSILRIQQVVRGDSAAYFCASSPSQGASDTQYFGPGTRLTVL.